This T cell receptor (beta chain) was sequenced for a study of blood T cell repertoires in COVID-19. The wider study: COVID-19 samples from acute and convalescent phases originated in the United States, Italy and Spain. Sample material is recorded as cDNA or gDNA derived from T cells, B-cell-depleted T cells, or PBMCs.

Per the original data handling: Reference gene primers were amplified, and this amplification served to estimate nucleated cell counts. Profiling relied on immunoSEQ multiplex PCR, and the TCRdb table lists in-frame clones only, not all of them. The DNA was the basis for D and trimming; V, J and clone size are from that table. The sample has 350,000 to 450,000 clones; around 83% are singletons. Donors were grouped by their self-reported clinical history. This CDR3 is built from 11 residues. Germline loops: CDR1 SGDLS, CDR2 YYNGEE. Trimming cost V 4 bases and J 6 bases, with 7 bases left between them. The chain couples TRBV9 to TRBJ1-2; D ambiguous. Sequencing used PBMCs or T cells enriched from blood (not recorded which). The receptor comes from a woman aged 45-65 years who had recovered from COVID-19. The CDR3 DNA reads as TGTGCCAGCAGCTACGGGAATGGCTACACCTTC. As protein: CASSYGNGYTF.